This T cell receptor (beta chain) was sequenced in a study of OX40 agonist ivuxolimab in advanced cancers. The V gene's germline CDR1 is SEHNR and CDR2 FQNEAQ (reference sequence). The CDR3 totals 18 residues. Trimming took 1 base from V and 7 from J; bases not matched to a gene: 16. With autoimmune disease history or systemic immunosuppression, patients were excluded. TCRdb's copy holds only in-frame clones and misses some; the assay was immunoSEQ multiplex PCR. The table has 60,000 to 70,000 clones, around 90% seen once. The source is an adult with an advanced solid tumor such as melanoma, head and neck, liver or kidney cancer. This chain links TRBV7-9 with TRBJ2-1; 7 nucleotides match TRBD1. This specimen consisted of CD4+ or CD8+ T cells sorted from blood, obtained in a trial of the OX40 agonist ivuxolimab. CDR3 sequence: CASSLERGWDSPWNEQFF. The CDR3 coding sequence is TGTGCCAGCAGCTTAGAAAGGGGCTGGGACAGCCCGTGGAATGAGCAGTTCTTC.